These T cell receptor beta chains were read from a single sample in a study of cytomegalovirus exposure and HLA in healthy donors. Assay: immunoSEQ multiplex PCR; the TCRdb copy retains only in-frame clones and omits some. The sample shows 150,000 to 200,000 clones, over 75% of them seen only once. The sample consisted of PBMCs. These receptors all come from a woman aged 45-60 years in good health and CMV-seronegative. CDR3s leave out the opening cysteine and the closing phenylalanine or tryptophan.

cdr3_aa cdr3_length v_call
ASSVISGANVLT 12 TRBV9
ASSYGGGYGYT 11 TRBV6-5
ASRQGRAGELF 11 TRBV6-5
ASSPPGGGSNTEAF 14 TRBV5-1
ASSRAGTNTGELF 13 TRBV2
ASSPMRTGELF 11 TRBV7-9
ASSMAGANEQF 11 TRBV19
ASSPGGNGETQY 12 TRBV5-1
ASRGMTGWVEQY 12 TRBV2
ASSIGASGRRGETQY 15 TRBV19
SSSLARGQNHEQY 13 TRBV7-9
SVESGGLYEQY 11 TRBV29-1
ASRLRVHTGELF 12 TRBV6-6
ASRRQGETYEQY 12 TRBV10-2
ASSIGVGDYSGELF 14 TRBV19
ASSLAEGGPTNEKLF 15 TRBV5-4
ASSWAADT 8 TRBV7-9
ASSLSGGNTEAF 12 TRBV5-4
ASSRQGSYGYT 11 TRBV14
ASSPRVTGELF 11 TRBV5-5
ATSPGSSSGANVLT 14 TRBV15
ASSVAGVTDTQY 12 TRBV5-1
SVGTIGSEAF 10 TRBV29-1
ASSESRFRGTEAF 13 TRBV10-2
ASSGQISTDTQY 12 TRBV2
ASSLSTGNTEAF 12 TRBV28
ASSVWDRPAHSNQPQH 16 TRBV6-4
SARQHTEAF 9 TRBV20-1
ARSSGPGSGNTIY 13 TRBV5-3
ATETSLQGRGYGYT 14 TRBV10-3
SVSAGGAKNIQY 12 TRBV29-1
ASSETGGIGYT 11 TRBV2
ASSSWTGDVEQY 12 TRBV11-2
ASTGDSKGGYEQY 13 TRBV2
ASHITGASYGYT 12 TRBV28
ASSLGGEGYT 10 TRBV7-9
AWSGGVSTDTQY 12 TRBV30
ASSFGQGAGEQY 12 TRBV27
ASSQDSEAF 9 TRBV28
ASSQAGHPSYEQY 13 TRBV4-3